Below, 10 T cell receptor beta chains from the same sample are listed, as sequenced in a study of glioma-infiltrating T cells after dendritic cell vaccination. Sequencing used immunoSEQ multiplex PCR; TCRdb keeps in-frame clones, though not all of them. The profile shows 75,000 to 95,000 clones, roughly 77% of them singletons. Time point of the sample: after dendritic cell vaccination, including at tumor progression/relapse. The input for sequencing was blood, taken after dendritic cell vaccination. These receptors all stem from a human donor with glioblastoma.

This clone was recorded a few times. The chain couples TRBV4-1 to TRBJ2-7; TRBD1 might be the D (7 bases). Between the trimmed V and J ends, which lost 3 bases and 4 bases, there was a span of 16 bases. From germline, CDR1 is MGHRA and CDR2 YSYEKL. CDR3 length equals 15 residues. The CDR3: CASSHGPSGGYEQYV. Here the CDR3 DNA reads TGCGCCAGCAGCCACGGTCCCTCAGGGGGGTACGAGCAGTACGTC.

This clone was seen a handful of times. J is TRBJ1-1 and V is TRBV4-1; 8 bases line up with TRBD1. V was clipped by 5 bases and J by 5 bases; unmatched bases: 7. In germline, CDR1 is MGHRA, CDR2 YSYEKL. The CDR3 loop spans 14 amino acids. The CDR3 bases are TGCGCCAGCAGCGGACAGGGAAGGGAAACTGAAGCTTTCTTT. It specifies CASSGQGRETEAFF.

This sequence joins TRBV6-5 and TRBJ2-7; D is possibly TRBD2 (6 bases). V shed 1 base and J shed 0 bases, with 10 bases lying between them. The germline V gene has CDR1 MNHEY and CDR2 SVGAGI. The CDR3 spans 15 residues. DNA of the CDR3: TGTGCCAGCAGTTACTGGGGGGAAAGCTCCTACGAGCAGTACTTC. Protein: CASSYWGESSYEQYF.

This sequence joins TRBV4-2 and TRBJ2-4; D is unclear. V shed 0 bases and J shed 3 bases, with 21 bases lying between them. Germline values: CDR1 LGHNA, CDR2 YNFKEQ. This CDR3 has 19 residues. The CDR3 loop is CASSQEPLGLSAGKNIQYF. The CDR3 DNA is TGTGCCAGCAGCCAAGAACCCTTGGGCCTCTCGGCCGGCAAAAACATTCAGTACTTC.

The gene calls are TRBV6-5 and TRBJ1-2, with D perhaps matching TRBD1 (6 bases). The ends were cut back, 8 bases at V and 6 bases at J, with 19 bases in the middle. Germline loops: CDR1 MNHEY, CDR2 SVGAGI. This CDR3 is built from 14 residues. CDR3 region: CASSQGARGHGYTF. CDR3 DNA: TGTGCCAGCTCCCAAGGGGCCAGGGGCCATGGCTACACCTTC.

The V call is TRBV9, the J call TRBJ1-6; 7 nucleotides line up with TRBD1. The V gene end was trimmed by 2 bases and the J gene end by 8 bases; junction bases not matched to a gene: 7. The CDR3 runs to 15 residues. The germline CDR1 and CDR2 sequences are SGDLS and YYNGEE. The CDR3 DNA reads TGTGCCAGCAGCGTTGACAGGGCCCCCTATTCACCCCTCCACTTT. Its translation: CASSVDRAPYSPLHF.

The CDR3 bases are TGTGCCAGCAGCTTAGCGGGCGGGACAGCGACTGAAGCTTTCTTT. Protein sequence: CASSLAGGTATEAFF. V and J are TRBV7-2 and TRBJ1-1, with 7 bases matching TRBD1. Losses at the gene ends were 0 bases for V and 5 bases for J; bases not matched to a gene: 6. The CDR3 spans 15 residues. CDR1 SGHTA and CDR2 FQGNSA come from the germline V gene.

This chain uses TRBV6-6 with TRBJ2-7; 9 positions match TRBD2. This CDR3 is built from 16 residues. Germline CDR1 and CDR2: MNHNY and SVGAGI (reference sequence). The V gene end was trimmed by 0 bases and the J gene end by 1 base; junction bases not matched to a gene: 4. CDR3 amino acids: CASSYSATSGSYEQYV. The CDR3 region has the DNA TGTGCCAGCAGTTACTCTGCGACTAGCGGTTCCTACGAGCAGTACGTC.

This chain uses TRBV4-1 with TRBJ2-7, with a possible D match to TRBD1 (5 bases). V lost 3 bases and J lost 3, with 15 bases in between. Per germline, CDR1 MGHRA and CDR2 YSYEKL. There are 15 residues in the CDR3. DNA for the CDR3: TGCGCCAGCAGCCACACCAGCGACAGTCACTACGAGCAGTACGTC. Translation: CASSHTSDSHYEQYV.

The V and J genes are TRBV5-6 and TRBJ1-6; 7 bases match TRBD1. The CDR3 covers 14 residues. V lost 2 bases and J lost 8; bases outside the gene matches: 4. Per the germline V gene, CDR1 is SGHDT and CDR2 is YYEEEE. CDR3 protein: CASSFDRDYSPLHF. The CDR3, as DNA: TGTGCCAGCAGCTTTGACAGGGATTATTCACCCCTCCACTTT.